This T cell receptor beta chain was observed in a study of blood T cell repertoires in COVID-19. Study background: Whether acute or convalescent, the COVID-19 samples came from the United States, Italy and Spain. In each case, the material was cDNA or gDNA derived from T cells, B-cell-depleted T cells, or PBMCs.

As originally analysed: The authors estimated nucleated cell counts from reference gene primer amplification. Sequenced by immunoSEQ multiplex PCR; TCRdb stores in-frame clones only, minus some. The V and J calls and clone size were taken over from that table, and D and trimming were inferred from the DNA. This table has 35,000 to 40,000 clones, around 87% appearing once. The TCR originated in a man in his sixties with active or convalescent COVID-19. The specimen was peripheral blood.

CDR3 bases: TGTGCCAGCAGTGAAGGTTGGGACAGCCCCTTTACGCAGTATTTT. Protein: CASSEGWDSPFTQYF. The gene calls are TRBV6-1 and TRBJ2-3; 7 positions agree with TRBD1. The length of the CDR3 is 15 residues. J lost 8 bases, V lost 1 base, and 9 bases had no gene match. Germline assignment: CDR1 MNHNS and CDR2 SASEGT.